The present T cell receptor (beta chain) was sequenced within a study of Ad26.COV2.S vaccination and SARS-CoV-2 variants. Overall study findings and caveats: The TCR breadth and depth analyses may have produced an underestimate of total T cell responses.

This clone was detected once. Its antigen is unknown. Treatment described: some 20 received Ad26.COV2.S at low or high dose, single or two shots; about 5 received placebo; per-sample allocation not given. At day 63 after the first vaccine or placebo injection, samples were drawn. An adult aged 18-55 years in Boston served as the donor. Deletions cut 4 bases from V and 6 bases from J, with 16 bases between. The CDR3 runs to 15 residues. Per germline, CDR1 SNHLY and CDR2 FYNNEI. Sequencing was performed with immunoSEQ multiplex PCR; in TCRdb, only in-frame clones are kept and a portion is missing. The sample carries 350,000 to 500,000 clones, approximately 92% recorded once.

The sample consisted of peripheral blood, taken in a trial of Ad26.COV2.S vaccine versus placebo. The receptor was isolated from a person aged 18-65 years who received the Ad26.COV2.S COVID-19 vaccine or a placebo. This chain uses TRBV2 with TRBJ2-1; D perhaps matches TRBD2 (6 bases). The CDR3 is CASSGGVARPNEQFF. The CDR3 region has the DNA TGTGCCAGCAGTGGGGGGGTAGCTCGGCCCAATGAGCAGTTCTTC.